Each of the 25 T cell receptor beta chains below was sequenced from the same sample in a study of CD8+ T cells in alopecia areata. Treatment: oral pan-JAK inhibitor, 5-10 mg twice daily. Following RNA extraction, reverse transcription yielded cDNA that acted as the sequencing template. TCRdb's table, derived via immunoSEQ multiplex PCR, lists solely in-frame clones and lacks some. The data show roughly 120,000 clones, with less than 70% seen just once and 3% to 4% held by the top ten. The specimen comprised CD4+ T cells sorted from blood, sampled at week 24, from a patient treated with tofacitinib. All receptors come from a human donor with alopecia areata.

The genes are TRBV7-2 and TRBJ2-2, with 12 nucleotides matching TRBD2. Germline V gene lookup returns CDR1 SGHTA and CDR2 FQGNSA. Losses at the gene ends were 4 bases for V and 1 base for J; bases not matched to a gene: 1. This CDR3 spans 16 amino acids. The CDR3 spells CASSSGLAGNTGELFF. For the CDR3, the DNA is TGTGCCAGCAGCTCGGGACTAGCGGGGAACACCGGGGAGCTGTTTTTT. The variable domain in full, with the rest retrieved from reference TRBV7-2 and TRBJ2-2, is GAGVSQSPSNKVTEKGKDVELRCDPISGHTALYWYRQSLGQGLEFLIYFQGNSAPDKSGLPSDRFSAERTGGSVSTLTIQRTQQEDSAVYLCASSSGLAGNTGELFFGEGSRLTVL.

Only a few counts were recorded for this clone. This chain connects TRBV19 to TRBJ2-1; D unclear. The V end lost 5 bases, the J end lost 9 bases, and 23 bases lay between the germline ends. The CDR3 totals 16 residues. The germline gives CDR1 LNHDA, CDR2 SQIVND (reference sequence). The DNA for the CDR3 is TGTGCCAGTAGTGAATTTGGGTGGTTCCAGTCAGGTGAGCAGTTCTTC. This sequence encodes CASSEFGWFQSGEQFF.

The chain combines TRBV4-3 with TRBJ1-2; 8 nucleotides line up with TRBD1. V shed 5 bases and J 6 bases; nucleotides not matched to a gene: 8. Germline CDR1 LGHNA, CDR2 YSLEER. The CDR3 runs 14 residues. CDR3 nucleotide sequence: TGCGCCAGCAGCACAGGACAGGGAGATGATGGCTACACCTTC. As protein: CASSTGQGDDGYTF.

V gene TRBV6-6 combines with J gene TRBJ1-6; D uncertain. Germline CDR1 reads MNHNY; CDR2 reads SVGAGI (reference sequence). The germline V and J ends were trimmed by 7 bases and 8 bases, with 9 bases remaining between them. The CDR3 runs 12 residues. The chain's CDR3 is CASTTPDSPLHF. The CDR3 coding sequence is TGTGCCAGCACCACCCCGGATTCACCCCTCCACTTT.

The rearrangement joins TRBV29-1 to TRBJ2-3; D perhaps matches TRBD2 (6 bases). The V end lost 4 bases, the J end lost 0 bases, and 11 bases lay between the germline ends. In germline, CDR1 is SQVTM, CDR2 ANQGSEA. CDR3 length: 14 amino acids. DNA of the CDR3: TGCAGCGTTGCGGGAGCCTCTAGCACAGATACGCAGTATTTT. Its protein product is CSVAGASSTDTQYF.

This clone was observed a handful of times. The chain employs TRBV2 and TRBJ2-3; 10 bases align to TRBD1. The CDR3 contains 14 residues. Germline-derived CDR1 and CDR2 are SNHLY and FYNNEI. Germline trimming cut 7 bases from V and 5 bases from J; bases unmatched to any gene: 6. CDR3 DNA: TGTGCCAGCATGCAGGACAGGGGGATAGATACGCAGTATTTT. Protein sequence: CASMQDRGIDTQYF.

This rearrangement joins TRBV5-1 to TRBJ1-2, with 9 positions matching TRBD1. Germline V gives CDR1 SGHRS, CDR2 YFSETQ. This CDR3 has 16 residues. Germline trimming cut 2 bases from V and 3 bases from J; bases unmatched to any gene: 8. CDR3 sequence: CASSFTSGQGDYGYTF. As DNA, the CDR3 is TGCGCCAGCAGCTTTACCTCGGGACAGGGCGACTATGGCTACACCTTC.

This clone was recorded a few times. CDR3 coding DNA: TGTGCCAGCAGCTTACAGGGGGCAGGGAACACTGAAGCTTTCTTT. Protein product: CASSLQGAGNTEAFF. This sequence joins TRBV7-9 and TRBJ1-1; 8 bases match TRBD1. Germline CDR1 reads SEHNR; CDR2 reads FQNEAQ (reference sequence). The CDR3 has 15 residues. After removal of 2 bases from V and 1 base from J, the junction contained 3 bases not matched to a gene. Complete variable domain (other parts from reference TRBV7-9 and TRBJ1-1): DTGVSQNPRHKITKRGQNVTFRCDPISEHNRLYWYRQTLGQGPEFLTYFQNEAQLEKSRLLSDRFSAERPKGSFSTLEIQRTEQGDSAMYLCASSLQGAGNTEAFFGQGTRLTVV.

The rearrangement uses TRBV29-1 and TRBJ2-4; a possible D gene is TRBD2 (6 bases). V shed 4 bases and J shed 3 bases, with 13 bases lying between them. The germline V gene has CDR1 SQVTM and CDR2 ANQGSEA. The CDR3 has 14 residues. As DNA, the CDR3 is TGCAGCGTTGTGGGCGGGGATAACAAAAACATTCAGTACTTC. Protein: CSVVGGDNKNIQYF.

The chain recombines TRBV2 with TRBJ1-2, with D maybe TRBD1 (5 bases). From germline, CDR1 is SNHLY and CDR2 FYNNEI. CDR3 size: 14 residues. Trimming shortened V by 2 bases and J by 8 bases, and 15 bases separated the two germline ends. Written as DNA, the CDR3 is TGTGCCAGCAGTGAATCCGGGGGGGTCACGGGCTACACCTTC. This translates into CASSESGGVTGYTF.

This clone was counted between two and nine times. V is TRBV7-9 and J is TRBJ1-6, with 7 bases identical to TRBD1. Unmatched junction bases numbered 9, after V lost 6 bases and J lost 7 bases. The CDR3 loop spans 15 amino acids. The germline gives CDR1 SEHNR, CDR2 FQNEAQ (reference sequence). The CDR3 loop reads CASSLQGPGNSPLHF. The CDR3 DNA follows: TGTGCCAGCAGTCTACAGGGGCCGGGGAATTCACCCCTCCACTTT.

The rearrangement joins TRBV9 to TRBJ1-1; the D gene is possibly TRBD1 (6 bases). CDR3 length: 16 amino acids. Germline V lookup: CDR1 SGDLS, CDR2 YYNGEE. The V end lost 0 bases, the J end lost 1 base, and 13 bases lay between the germline ends. The CDR3, as DNA: TGTGCCAGCAGCGTAGTGGGGGGCGCAGGGAACACTGAAGCTTTCTTT. Amino acid sequence: CASSVVGGAGNTEAFF.

The chain employs TRBV18 and TRBJ2-5; D unclear. CDR1 is KGHSH, CDR2 LQKENI, per germline. CDR3 length equals 13 residues. The V and J ends lost 3 bases and 5 bases respectively, with 10 bases between them. CDR3 coding DNA: TGTGCCAGCTCACCGGGGTCGAAGGAGACCCAGTACTTC. This sequence encodes CASSPGSKETQYF.

The chain links TRBV15 to TRBJ2-5, with D perhaps TRBD1 or TRBD2 (5 bases each). Per the germline V gene, CDR1 is LNHNV and CDR2 is YYDKDF (reference sequence). CDR3 length equals 14 residues. Trimming removed 0 bases from V and 4 bases from J, with 9 bases in between. The CDR3 nucleotides are TGTGCCACCAGCAGAGATCCCGGGGCAGAGACCCAGTACTTC. Its translation is CATSRDPGAETQYF.

The chain employs TRBV6-5 and TRBJ1-1; a possible D gene is TRBD1 (5 bases). CDR1 and CDR2 (germline): MNHEY, SVGAGI. V lost 6 bases and J 5 bases, leaving 16 bases between the germline ends. The CDR3 contains 14 residues. The CDR3 coding sequence is TGTGCCAGCAGCCCCGGGGCGGGTTGGACTGAAGCTTTCTTT. Its protein product is CASSPGAGWTEAFF.

This clone was detected a few times. The chain uses TRBV14 and TRBJ2-7; possibly TRBD1 for D (5 bases). With 4 bases removed from V and 2 bases from J, the gap between germline ends came to 12 bases. The CDR3 consists of 14 residues. CDR1 is SGHDN and CDR2 is FVKESK in the germline V gene. CDR3 loop: CASSLNAGPYEQYF. The CDR3 DNA follows: TGTGCCAGCAGCCTAAACGCAGGGCCCTACGAGCAGTACTTC.

This sequence joins TRBV7-2 and TRBJ1-1, with TRBD1 matching over 7 bases. The V gene end was trimmed by 3 bases and the J gene end by 8 bases; junction bases not matched to a gene: 12. The CDR3 is made up of 15 amino acids. Germline lookup yields CDR1 SGHTA and CDR2 FQGNSA. CDR3 sequence reads: CASSFDNRDSGEAFF. The CDR3 nucleotides read TGTGCCAGCAGCTTCGATAACCGGGACAGCGGGGAAGCTTTCTTT.

The chain has TRBV29-1 and TRBJ2-7; 8 bases agree with TRBD1. Germline values: CDR1 SQVTM, CDR2 ANQGSEA. Germline trimming cut 7 bases from V and 5 bases from J; bases unmatched to any gene: 7. This CDR3 has 12 amino acids. The CDR3 protein is CSADRGNNEQYF. The CDR3 nucleotides read TGCAGCGCTGACAGGGGCAACAACGAGCAGTACTTC.

The chain combines TRBV7-9 with TRBJ1-2; TRBD1 matches at 8 bases. J lost 4 bases, V lost 6 bases, and 7 bases had no gene match. This CDR3 is built from 14 residues. CDR1 and CDR2 (germline): SEHNR, FQNEAQ (reference sequence). In nucleotides, the CDR3 is TGTGCCAGCAGACCAGGGGGCGCCTTCTATGGCTACACCTTC. Its translation is CASRPGGAFYGYTF.

The CDR3 loop reads CASSEAGLNYGYTF. Here the CDR3 DNA reads TGTGCCAGCAGTGAGGCTGGACTTAACTATGGCTACACCTTC. This chain uses TRBV25-1 with TRBJ1-2; unclear D gene. There are 14 residues in the CDR3. V was clipped by 3 bases and J by 1 base, with 9 bases between them. Looked up from germline, CDR1 is MGHDK and CDR2 is SYGVNS.

This clone was observed a handful of times. The V call is TRBV25-1, the J call TRBJ2-2; TRBD1 might be the D (5 bases). Trimming took off 6 bases at V and 4 bases at J, with 12 bases between the two ends. Looked up from germline, CDR1 is MGHDK and CDR2 is SYGVNS. There are 14 residues in the CDR3. CDR3 residues: CASSPTGATGELFF. CDR3 DNA sequence: TGTGCCAGCAGCCCAACAGGCGCCACCGGGGAGCTGTTTTTT.

This clone appeared a few times. The chain employs TRBV6-5 and TRBJ2-7; the D gene is possibly TRBD2 (6 bases). This CDR3 has 11 amino acids. Trimming stripped 11 bases from V and 6 bases from J, with 14 bases between. Germline V CDR1 and CDR2: MNHEY, SVGAGI. The CDR3 sequence: CAAHQGGEQYF. The CDR3 DNA sequence: TGTGCCGCCCATCAGGGAGGCGAGCAGTACTTC.

The table lists this clone with a few counts. The chain recombines TRBV10-3 with TRBJ1-1; the D gene is possibly TRBD1 (5 bases). The CDR3 has 14 residues. The germline V and J ends were trimmed by 3 bases and 1 base, with 9 bases remaining between them. Germline V CDR1 and CDR2: ENHRY, SYGVKD. This CDR3 is CAISEGEGNTEAFF. DNA for the CDR3: TGTGCCATCAGTGAAGGGGAAGGGAACACTGAAGCTTTCTTT.

The chain carries TRBV11-3 and TRBJ2-6; 7 bases agree with TRBD1. Germline V gene sequence: CDR1 SGHNT, CDR2 YENEEA. V dropped 6 bases and J dropped 0; count of bases not matched to a gene: 5. This CDR3 has 16 amino acids. For the CDR3, the DNA is TGTGCCAGCAGTCAGGGGGTCCACTCTGGGGCCAACGTCCTGACTTTC. Translated: CASSQGVHSGANVLTF. Complete variable domain (other parts from reference TRBV11-3 and TRBJ2-6): EAGVVQSPRYKIIEKKQPVAFWCNPISGHNTLYWYLQNLGQGPELLIRYENEEAVDDSQLPKDRFSAERLKGVDSTLKIQPAELGDSAVYLCASSQGVHSGANVLTFGAGSRLTVL.

The chain couples TRBV30 to TRBJ1-4; weak D call: TRBD1 (6 bases). The CDR3 runs to 16 residues. The germline V and J ends were trimmed by 6 bases and 0 bases, with 17 bases remaining between them. The germline V gene has CDR1 GTSNPN and CDR2 SVGIG (reference sequence). The CDR3 is CACPPGGRTTNEKLFF. The CDR3 bases are TGTGCCTGCCCCCCCGGGGGGCGTACAACTAATGAAAAACTGTTTTTT. Full variable domain (remainder filled in from reference TRBV30 and TRBJ1-4): SQTIHQWPATLVQPVGSPLSLECTVEGTSNPNLYWYRQAAGRGLQLLFYSVGIGQISSEVPQNLSASRPQDRQFILSSKKLLLSDSGFYLCACPPGGRTTNEKLFFGSGTQLSVL.